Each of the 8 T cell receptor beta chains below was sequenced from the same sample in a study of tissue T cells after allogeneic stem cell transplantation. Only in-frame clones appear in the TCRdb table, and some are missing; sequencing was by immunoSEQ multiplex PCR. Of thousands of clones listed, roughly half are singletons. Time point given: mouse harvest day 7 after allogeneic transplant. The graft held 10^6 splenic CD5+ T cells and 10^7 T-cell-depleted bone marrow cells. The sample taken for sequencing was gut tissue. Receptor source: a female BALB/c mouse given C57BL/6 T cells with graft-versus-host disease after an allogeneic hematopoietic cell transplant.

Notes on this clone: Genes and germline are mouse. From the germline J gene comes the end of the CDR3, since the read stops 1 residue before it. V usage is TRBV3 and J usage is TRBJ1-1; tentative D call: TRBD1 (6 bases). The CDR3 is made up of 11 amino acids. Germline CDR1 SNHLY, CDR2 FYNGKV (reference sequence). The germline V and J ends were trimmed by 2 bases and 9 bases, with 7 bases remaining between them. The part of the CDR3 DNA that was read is TGTGCCAGCAGCTTACAGGGGCAAGTCTTC. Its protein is CASSLQGQVF. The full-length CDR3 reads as CASSLQGQVFF.

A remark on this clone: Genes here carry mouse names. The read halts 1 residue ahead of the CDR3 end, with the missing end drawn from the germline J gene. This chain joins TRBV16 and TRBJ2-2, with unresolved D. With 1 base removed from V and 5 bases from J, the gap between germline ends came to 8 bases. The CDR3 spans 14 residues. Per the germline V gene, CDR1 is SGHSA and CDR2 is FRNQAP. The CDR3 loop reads CASSLVDFTGQLYF. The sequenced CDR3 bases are TGTGCAAGCAGCTTAGTCGACTTTACCGGGCAGCTCTAC.

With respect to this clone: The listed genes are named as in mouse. The covered CDR3 bases are TGTGCCAGCAGTGATGCAGGGGGGAGGGAACAGTAC. It specifies CASSDAGGREQY. The full CDR3 reads CASSDAGGREQYF. The chain recombines TRBV13-3 with TRBJ2-7; the D gene is possibly TRBD1 (7 bases). The CDR3 end lies 1 residue beyond the end of the read and is filled in from the germline J gene. The length of the CDR3 is 13 residues. From germline, CDR1 is NNHDY and CDR2 SYVADS. V dropped 0 bases and J dropped 7 bases, with 11 bases sitting between them.

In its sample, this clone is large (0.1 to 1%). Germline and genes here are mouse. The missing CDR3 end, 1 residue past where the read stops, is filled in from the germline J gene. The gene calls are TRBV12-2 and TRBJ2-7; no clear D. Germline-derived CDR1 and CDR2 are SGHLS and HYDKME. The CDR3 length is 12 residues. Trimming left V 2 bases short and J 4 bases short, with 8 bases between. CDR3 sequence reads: CASSPTDYEQYF. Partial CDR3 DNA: TGTGCCAGCTCTCCCACAGATTATGAACAGTAC.

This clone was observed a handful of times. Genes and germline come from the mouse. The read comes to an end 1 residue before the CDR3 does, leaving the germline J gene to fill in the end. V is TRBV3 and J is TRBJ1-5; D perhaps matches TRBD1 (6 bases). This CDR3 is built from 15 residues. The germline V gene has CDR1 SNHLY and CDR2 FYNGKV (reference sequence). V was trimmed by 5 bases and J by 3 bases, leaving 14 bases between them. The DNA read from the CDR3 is TGTGCCAGCAGCAAACAGGGAGGAATCAACCAGGCTCCGCTT. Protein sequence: CASSKQGGINQAPL. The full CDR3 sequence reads CASSKQGGINQAPLF. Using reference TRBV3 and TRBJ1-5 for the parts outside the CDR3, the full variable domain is GPKVLQIPSHQIIDMGQMVTLNCDPVSNHLYFYWYKQILGQQMEFLVNFYNGKVMEKSKLFKDQFSVERPDGSYFTLKIQPTALEDSAVYFCASSKQGGINQAPLFGEGTRLSVL.

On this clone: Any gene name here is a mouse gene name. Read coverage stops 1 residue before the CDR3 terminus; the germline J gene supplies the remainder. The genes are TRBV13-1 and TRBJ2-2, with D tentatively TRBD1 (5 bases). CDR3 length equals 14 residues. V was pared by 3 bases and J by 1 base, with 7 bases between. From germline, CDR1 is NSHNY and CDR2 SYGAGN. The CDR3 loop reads CASSAQGNTGQLYF. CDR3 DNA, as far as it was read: TGTGCCAGCAGTGCCCAGGGAAACACCGGGCAGCTCTAC.

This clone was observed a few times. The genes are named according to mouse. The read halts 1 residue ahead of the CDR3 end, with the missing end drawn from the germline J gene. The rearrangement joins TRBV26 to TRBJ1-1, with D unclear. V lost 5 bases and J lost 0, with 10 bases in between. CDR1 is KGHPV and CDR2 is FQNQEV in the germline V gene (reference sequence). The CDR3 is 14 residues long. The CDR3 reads CASSRGVTNTEVFF. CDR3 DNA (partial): TGTGCCAGCAGTAGAGGAGTTACAAACACAGAAGTCTTC.

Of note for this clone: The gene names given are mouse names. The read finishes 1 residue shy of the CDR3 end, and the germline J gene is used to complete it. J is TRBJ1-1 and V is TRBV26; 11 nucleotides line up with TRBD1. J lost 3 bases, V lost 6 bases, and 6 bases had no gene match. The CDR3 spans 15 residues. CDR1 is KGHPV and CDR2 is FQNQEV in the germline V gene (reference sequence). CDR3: CASSPGTGGDTEVFF. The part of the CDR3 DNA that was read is TGTGCCAGCAGCCCCGGGACAGGGGGGGACACAGAAGTCTTC.